This T cell receptor (beta chain) was captured by sequencing in a study of T cell repertoires in cytomegalovirus infection. Study background: It was recently identified HLA-C-restricted and well-studied HLA-B-restricted CMV epitopes that the study used. Evidence of both CMV infection and a matching HLA type came from public TCR beta signatures.

The CDR3 is 17 residues long. In germline, CDR1 is LGHDT, CDR2 YNNKEL (reference sequence). V was clipped by 0 bases and J by 1 base; unmatched bases: 4. TCRdb reanalysed the reads using MiXCR and keeps one entry per CDR3 protein. The repertoire includes 650,000 to 850,000 distinct CDR3 sequences, about 29% of them detected once, and under 15% sits in the top ten. Concerning this clonotype: Antigen: not known.

This receptor was taken from a human donor in good health (CMV status not recorded). Some clones in this sample may be carry-over from other donors' samples. The starting material was cultured CD8+ T cells from PBMCs, obtained from culture after CMV antigen stimulation. V usage is TRBV3-1 and J usage is TRBJ2-5; 11 nucleotides agree with TRBD2. The CDR3 DNA sequence: TGTGCCAGCAGCCAAGAGACTAGCGGGGAAAGCCAAGAGACCCAGTACTTC. Its protein is CASSQETSGESQETQYF.